Here is one T cell receptor beta chain with its context. Its antigen is unknown. Quantitative barcoded 5'-RACE was used to prepare TCR beta libraries. TCRdb reprocessed the 5' RACE reads via MiXCR and lists one record per CDR3 protein. The profile covers 230,000 or so distinct CDR3 sequences, with roughly a quarter appearing a single time and 0.5% to 0.75% taken by the ten largest. The sample originates from a study of CD8 T cells in ankylosing spondylitis. Study-wide findings and caveats: Previously reported in reactive arthritis synovial fluid and blood were some of the motif variants. Clones that were linked to disease were CD8+ and were relatively rare in peripheral blood.

The sequence was collected from a male donor with ankylosing spondylitis or in good health (not recorded which). Sequencing was done on a sample of blood, either unsorted or a sorted T cell fraction (not recorded which).

The CDR3 protein is CASSSLASGGAVDTQYF. The CDR3 DNA is TGCGCCAGCAGCTCCCTGGCTAGCGGGGGGGCCGTAGATACGCAGTATTTT. The rearrangement joins TRBV5-1 to TRBJ2-3; 12 bases line up with TRBD2. This CDR3 is 17 amino acids long. The V segment lost 3 bases and the J segment 5 bases; nucleotides outside the gene matches: 10. Looked up from germline, CDR1 is SGHRS and CDR2 is YFSETQ.